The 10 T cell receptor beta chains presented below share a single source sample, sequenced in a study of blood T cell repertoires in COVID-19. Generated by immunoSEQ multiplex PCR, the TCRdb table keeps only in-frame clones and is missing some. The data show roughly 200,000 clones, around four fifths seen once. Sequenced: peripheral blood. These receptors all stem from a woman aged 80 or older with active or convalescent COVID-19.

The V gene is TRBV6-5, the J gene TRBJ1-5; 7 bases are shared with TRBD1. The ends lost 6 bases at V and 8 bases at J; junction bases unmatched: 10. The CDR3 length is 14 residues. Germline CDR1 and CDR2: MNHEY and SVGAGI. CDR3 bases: TGTGCCAGCAGCACTACAGGGGTTGAGGAGCCCCAGCATTTT. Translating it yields CASSTTGVEEPQHF.

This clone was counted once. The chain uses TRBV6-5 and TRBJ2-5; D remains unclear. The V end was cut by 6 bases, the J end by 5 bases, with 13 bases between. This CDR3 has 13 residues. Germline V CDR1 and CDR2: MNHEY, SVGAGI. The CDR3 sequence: CASRTYRGETQYF. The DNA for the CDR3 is TGTGCCAGCAGAACCTATCGAGGCGAGACCCAGTACTTC.

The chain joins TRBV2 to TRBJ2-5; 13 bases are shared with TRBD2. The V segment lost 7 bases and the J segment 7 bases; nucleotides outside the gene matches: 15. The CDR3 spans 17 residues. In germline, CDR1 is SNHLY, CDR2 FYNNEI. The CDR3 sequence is CASTIGTSGARGRTQYF. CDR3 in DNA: TGTGCCAGCACGATTGGGACTAGCGGGGCCCGGGGTCGGACCCAGTACTTC.

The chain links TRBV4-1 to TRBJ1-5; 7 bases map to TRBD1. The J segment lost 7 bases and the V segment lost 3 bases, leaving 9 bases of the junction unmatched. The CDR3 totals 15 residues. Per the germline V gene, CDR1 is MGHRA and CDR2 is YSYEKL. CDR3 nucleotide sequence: TGCGCCAGCAGCCAGGGCCACAGGGGAGTACAGCCCCAGCATTTT. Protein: CASSQGHRGVQPQHF.

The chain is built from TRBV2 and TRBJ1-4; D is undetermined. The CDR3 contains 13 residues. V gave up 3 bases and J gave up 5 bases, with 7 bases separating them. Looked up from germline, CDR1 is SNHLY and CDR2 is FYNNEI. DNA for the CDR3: TGTGCCAGCAGTGACAGAACAAATGAAAAACTGTTTTTT. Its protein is CASSDRTNEKLFF.

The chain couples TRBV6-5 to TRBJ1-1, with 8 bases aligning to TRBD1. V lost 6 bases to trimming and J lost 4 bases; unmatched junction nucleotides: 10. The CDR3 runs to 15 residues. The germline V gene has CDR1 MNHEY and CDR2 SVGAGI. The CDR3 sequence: CASSKDRVGSTEAFF. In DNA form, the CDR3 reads TGTGCCAGCAGCAAGGACAGGGTTGGTAGCACTGAAGCTTTCTTT.

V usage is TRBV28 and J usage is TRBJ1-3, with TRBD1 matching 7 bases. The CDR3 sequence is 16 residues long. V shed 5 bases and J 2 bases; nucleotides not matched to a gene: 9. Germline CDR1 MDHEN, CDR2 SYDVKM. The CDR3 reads CASSLDRAAAGNTIYF. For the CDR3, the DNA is TGTGCCAGCAGTCTCGACAGGGCCGCGGCTGGAAACACCATATATTTT.

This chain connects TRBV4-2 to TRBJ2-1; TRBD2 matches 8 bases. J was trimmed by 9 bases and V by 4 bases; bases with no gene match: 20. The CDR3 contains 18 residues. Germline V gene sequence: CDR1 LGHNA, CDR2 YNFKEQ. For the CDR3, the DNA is TGTGCCAGCAGCCCCCAAACGTTGGCGGGGGGATTACTAAGTGAGCAGTTCTTC. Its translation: CASSPQTLAGGLLSEQFF.

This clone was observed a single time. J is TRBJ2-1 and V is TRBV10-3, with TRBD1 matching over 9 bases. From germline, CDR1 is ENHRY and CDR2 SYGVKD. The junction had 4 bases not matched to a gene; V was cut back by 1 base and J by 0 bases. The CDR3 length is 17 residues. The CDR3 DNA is TGTGCCATCAGTGAGTTTGGGACAGGGATCTCCTACAATGAGCAGTTCTTC. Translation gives CAISEFGTGISYNEQFF.

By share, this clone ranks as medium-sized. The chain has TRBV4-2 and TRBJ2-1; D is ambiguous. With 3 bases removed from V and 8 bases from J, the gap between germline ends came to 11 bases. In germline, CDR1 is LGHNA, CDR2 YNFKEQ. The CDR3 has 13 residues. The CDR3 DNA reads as TGTGCCAGCAGCCAGGGCGTTGGTGATGAGCAGTTCTTC. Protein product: CASSQGVGDEQFF.